This TCR beta chain was sequenced during a study of early T cells in non-severe SARS-CoV-2 infection. Tagging with unique molecular identifiers was applied to individual cDNA molecules. Each CDR3 protein is one row after TCRdb ran MiXCR on the 5' RACE reads. The table includes some 40,000 distinct CDR3 sequences, approximately 4.1% detected once. The CDR3 has 13 amino acids. Germline CDR1 is MNHNS and CDR2 is SASEGT. J was trimmed by 1 base and V by 9 bases; bases with no gene match: 5. What was sequenced was whole blood. The chain links TRBV6-1 to TRBJ1-1, with TRBD1 identical over 7 bases. The TCR comes from an adult who was a healthcare worker with PCR-confirmed SARS-CoV-2 infection or an uninfected control (not recorded which). DNA of the CDR3: TGTGCCAGTTCCGGGACAGAGAACACTGAAGCTTTCTTT. Protein product: CASSGTENTEAFF.